The clone carrying this TCR beta chain was found many times. The antigen is undetermined. Amplified material comprised TCR beta CDR3 regions derived from RNA transcripts. HTBI primers were used in a first-round RT-PCR, which preceded a second-round multiplex PCR. TCRdb re-analysed the multiplex PCR reads in MiXCR, keeping a single row per CDR3 protein. The repertoire consists of just over 400,000 distinct CDR3 sequences, with roughly 21% occurring once and the leading ten covering approximately 3.2%. This sample was included in a study of Graves' ophthalmopathy and Graves' hyperthyroidism. The CDR3 totals 15 residues. Germline loops: CDR1 MNHEY, CDR2 SVGEGT. Trimming pared 2 bases from V and 0 bases from J, leaving 8 bases between. Study-level results: Blood also contained most of the expanded thyroid clonotypes above 0.001 frequency.

The TCR was taken from a woman under 30 with stable Graves' hyperthyroidism. V is TRBV6-2 or TRBV6-3 and J is TRBJ1-5; D ambiguous. What was sequenced was peripheral blood. For the CDR3, the DNA is TGTGCCAGCAGTTACCCCCAGTATAGCAATCAGCCCCAGCATTTT. Translated: CASSYPQYSNQPQHF.